Below are 5 T cell receptor beta chains sequenced from a single sample in a study of T cell responses to AZD1222 COVID-19 vaccine. The data were produced by immunoSEQ multiplex PCR, yet TCRdb's version contains in-frame clones alone and is incomplete. The table lists 70,000 to 95,000 clones, 80% to 95% of them singletons. The source material was peripheral blood, sampled 28 days after the second AZD1222 dose. These receptors all come from an adult who received the AZD1222 COVID-19 vaccine.

The chain links TRBV9 to TRBJ2-3; 7 bases are a match to TRBD2. The CDR3 sequence is 17 residues long. V lost 0 bases to trimming and J lost 0 bases; unmatched junction nucleotides: 7. From germline, CDR1 is SGDLS and CDR2 YYNGEE. The CDR3 nucleotides are TGTGCCAGCAGCGTAGGATTTGGCGGGAGAAGCACAGATACGCAGTATTTT. Its protein product is CASSVGFGGRSTDTQYF.

The chain uses TRBV5-1 and TRBJ2-7; 9 bases are shared with TRBD1. The CDR3 spans 16 residues. J lost 3 bases, V lost 1 base, and 8 bases had no gene match. Germline CDR1 SGHRS, CDR2 YFSETQ. CDR3 in amino acids: CASSLNRDREGYEQYF. The DNA for the CDR3 is TGCGCCAGCAGCTTGAATAGGGACAGGGAGGGCTACGAGCAGTACTTC.

The chain uses TRBV7-2 and TRBJ2-7, with 7 nucleotides matching TRBD2. In germline, CDR1 is SGHTA, CDR2 FQGNSA. The CDR3 totals 16 residues. With 5 bases clipped from V and 2 bases from J, the junction kept 12 bases outside the gene matches. The chain's CDR3 is CASSPAPGRAAYEQYF. CDR3 bases: TGTGCCAGCAGCCCAGCCCCAGGGAGGGCCGCCTACGAGCAGTACTTC.

CDR3 DNA sequence: TGCGCCAGCAGTGCACCGTCTCACCGGGGCACTGAAGCTTTCTTT. This codes for CASSAPSHRGTEAFF. The chain has TRBV10-2 and TRBJ1-1, with D unclear. The germline CDR1 and CDR2 sequences are WSHSY and SAAADI. V was cut by 4 bases and J by 4 bases, with 16 bases left in between. This CDR3 comprises 15 residues.

Notes on this clone: The same CDR3 arises from other DNA sequences in this sample as well. J is TRBJ2-7 and V is TRBV9, with D unresolved. Trimming removed 0 bases at V and 2 bases at J, with 9 bases between. The CDR3 runs 14 residues. Germline lookup yields CDR1 SGDLS and CDR2 YYNGEE. CDR3 coding DNA: TGTGCCAGCAGCGTAGGTCATCTAACCTACGAGCAGTACTTC. Translating it yields CASSVGHLTYEQYF.